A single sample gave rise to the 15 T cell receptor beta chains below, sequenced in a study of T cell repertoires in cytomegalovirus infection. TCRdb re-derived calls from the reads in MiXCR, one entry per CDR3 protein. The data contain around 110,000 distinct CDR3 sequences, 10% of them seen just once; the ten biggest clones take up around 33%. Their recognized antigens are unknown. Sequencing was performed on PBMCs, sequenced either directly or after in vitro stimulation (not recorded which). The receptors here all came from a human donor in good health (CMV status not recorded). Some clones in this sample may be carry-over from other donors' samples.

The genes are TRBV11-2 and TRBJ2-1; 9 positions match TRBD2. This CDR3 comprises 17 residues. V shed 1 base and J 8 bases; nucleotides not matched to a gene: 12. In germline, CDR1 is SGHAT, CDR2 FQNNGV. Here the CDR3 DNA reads TGTGCCAGCAGCTTAGGGCGGGAGGGTTCCCCCCAGTATGAGCAGTTCTTC. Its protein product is CASSLGREGSPQYEQFF.

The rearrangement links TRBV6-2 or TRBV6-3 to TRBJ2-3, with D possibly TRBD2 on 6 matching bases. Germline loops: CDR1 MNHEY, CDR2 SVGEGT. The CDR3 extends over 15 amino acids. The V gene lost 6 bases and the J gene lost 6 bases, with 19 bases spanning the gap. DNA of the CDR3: TGTGCCAGCAGAGATGGGGCGGGGTCCCCCGATACGCAGTATTTT. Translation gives CASRDGAGSPDTQYF.

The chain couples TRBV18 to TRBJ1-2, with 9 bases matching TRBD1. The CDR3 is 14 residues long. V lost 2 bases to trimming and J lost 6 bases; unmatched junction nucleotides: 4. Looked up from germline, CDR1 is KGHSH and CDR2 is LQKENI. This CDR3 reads CASSPWDREHGYTF. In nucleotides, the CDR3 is TGTGCCAGCTCACCATGGGACAGGGAACATGGCTACACCTTC.

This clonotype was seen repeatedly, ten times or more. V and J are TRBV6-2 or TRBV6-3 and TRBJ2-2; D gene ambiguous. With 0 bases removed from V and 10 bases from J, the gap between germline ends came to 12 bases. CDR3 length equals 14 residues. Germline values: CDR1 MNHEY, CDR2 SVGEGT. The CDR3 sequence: CASSYSSDPTELFF. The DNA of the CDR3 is TGTGCCAGCAGTTACTCGTCAGACCCCACGGAGCTGTTTTTT.

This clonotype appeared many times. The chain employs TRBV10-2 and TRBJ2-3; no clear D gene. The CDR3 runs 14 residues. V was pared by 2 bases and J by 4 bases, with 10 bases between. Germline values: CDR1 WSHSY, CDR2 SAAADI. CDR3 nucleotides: TGCGCCAGCAGTGAGGTGTTTACAGCAGATACGCAGTATTTT. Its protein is CASSEVFTADTQYF.

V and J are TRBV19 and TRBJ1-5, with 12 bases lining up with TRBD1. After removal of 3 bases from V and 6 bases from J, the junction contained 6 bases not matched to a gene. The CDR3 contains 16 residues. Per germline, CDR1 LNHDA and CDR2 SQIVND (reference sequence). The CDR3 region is CASSIMGTGGTQPQHF. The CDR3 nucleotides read TGTGCCAGTAGTATCATGGGGACAGGGGGCACTCAGCCCCAGCATTTT.

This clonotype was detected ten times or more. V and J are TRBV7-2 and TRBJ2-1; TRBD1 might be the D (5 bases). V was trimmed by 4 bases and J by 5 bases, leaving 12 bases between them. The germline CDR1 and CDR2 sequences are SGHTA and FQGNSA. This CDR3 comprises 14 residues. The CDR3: CASSSYQGDNEQFF. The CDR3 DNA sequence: TGTGCCAGCAGCTCCTACCAGGGCGACAATGAGCAGTTCTTC.

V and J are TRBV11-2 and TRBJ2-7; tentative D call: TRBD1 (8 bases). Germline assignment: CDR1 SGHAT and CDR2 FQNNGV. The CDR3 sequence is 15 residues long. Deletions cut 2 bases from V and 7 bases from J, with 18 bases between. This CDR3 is CASSLTGGGGQEQYV. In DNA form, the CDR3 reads TGTGCCAGCAGCTTAACAGGGGGGGGGGGTCAGGAGCAGTACGTC.

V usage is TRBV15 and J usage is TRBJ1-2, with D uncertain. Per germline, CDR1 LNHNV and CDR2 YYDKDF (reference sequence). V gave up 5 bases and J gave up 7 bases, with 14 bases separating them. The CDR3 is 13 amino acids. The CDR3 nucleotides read TGTGCCACCAGCTTTCCGATGGGTAGTGGCTACACCTTC. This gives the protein CATSFPMGSGYTF.

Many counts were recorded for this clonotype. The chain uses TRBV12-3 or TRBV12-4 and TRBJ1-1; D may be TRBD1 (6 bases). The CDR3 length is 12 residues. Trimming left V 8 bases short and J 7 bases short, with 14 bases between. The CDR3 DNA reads TGTGCCAGCCAGGGGAGAACGTATGAAGCTTTCTTT. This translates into CASQGRTYEAFF.

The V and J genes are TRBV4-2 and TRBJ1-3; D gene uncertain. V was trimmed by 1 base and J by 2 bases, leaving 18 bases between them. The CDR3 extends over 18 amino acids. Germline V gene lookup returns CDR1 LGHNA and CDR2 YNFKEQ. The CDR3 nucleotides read TGTGCCAGCAGCCAAGTTCAGCGCTTCCCTGACCCTGGAAACACCATATATTTT. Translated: CASSQVQRFPDPGNTIYF.

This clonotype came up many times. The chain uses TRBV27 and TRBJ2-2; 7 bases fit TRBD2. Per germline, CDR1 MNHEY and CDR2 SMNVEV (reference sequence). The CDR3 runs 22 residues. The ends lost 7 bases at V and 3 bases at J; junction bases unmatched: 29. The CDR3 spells CASIFLRLSWGGVALYTGELFF. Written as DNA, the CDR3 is TGTGCCAGCATCTTCTTACGACTGTCGTGGGGAGGGGTAGCGTTATACACCGGGGAGCTGTTTTTT.

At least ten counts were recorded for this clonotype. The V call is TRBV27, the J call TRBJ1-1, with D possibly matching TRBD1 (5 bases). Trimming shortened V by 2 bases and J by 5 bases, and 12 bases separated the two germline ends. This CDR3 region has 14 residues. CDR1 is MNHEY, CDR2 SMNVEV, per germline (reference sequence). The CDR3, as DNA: TGTGCCAGCAGTTTAGACGGGACGGGGACTGAAGCTTTCTTT. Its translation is CASSLDGTGTEAFF.

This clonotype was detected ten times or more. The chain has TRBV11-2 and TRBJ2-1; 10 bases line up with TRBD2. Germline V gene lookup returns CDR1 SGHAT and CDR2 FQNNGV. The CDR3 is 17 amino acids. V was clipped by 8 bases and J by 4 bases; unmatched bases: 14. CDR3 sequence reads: CASQRTGQLAGYNEQFF. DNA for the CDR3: TGTGCCAGCCAGCGGACAGGGCAACTAGCGGGGTACAATGAGCAGTTCTTC.

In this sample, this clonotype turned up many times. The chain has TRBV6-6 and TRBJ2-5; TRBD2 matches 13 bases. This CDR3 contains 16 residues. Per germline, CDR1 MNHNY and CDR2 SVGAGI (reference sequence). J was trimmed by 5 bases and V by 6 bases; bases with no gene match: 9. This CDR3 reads CASSPGTSGIGETQYF. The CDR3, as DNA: TGTGCCAGCAGCCCCGGGACTAGCGGGATCGGGGAGACCCAGTACTTC.